The rows below give T cell receptor beta chains drawn from one sample of a study of beta chain features in type 1 diabetes. The assay was immunoSEQ multiplex PCR, and TCRdb's table has in-frame clones only and misses some. The sample records 350,000 or so clones, roughly a fifth being singletons. The source material was naive CD4+ T cells from blood. All receptors derive from a woman under 30 in good health. The CDR3 runs from the conserved cysteine through the conserved F or W. The order of the fields is V gene, D gene, clone size, J gene, CDR3 protein, CDR3 DNA. The D gene is left open where the match is weak. Some rows have no size entry. The others give once, few or many, or a class for an expanded clone.

v_call: TRBV5-1; d_call: -; clone_size: -; j_call: TRBJ1-1; cdr3_aa: CASSLSMNTEAFF; cdr3_nt: TGCGCCAGCAGCTTGTCAATGAACACTGAAGCTTTCTTT
v_call: TRBV29-1; d_call: -; clone_size: few; j_call: TRBJ2-1; cdr3_aa: CSVEDQYEQFF; cdr3_nt: TGCAGCGTTGAAGATCAGTATGAGCAGTTCTTC
v_call: TRBV5-4; d_call: TRBD1; clone_size: -; j_call: TRBJ2-7; cdr3_aa: CASSSQGFEQYF; cdr3_nt: TGTGCCAGCAGCTCACAGGGGTTCGAGCAGTACTTC
v_call: TRBV6-5; d_call: TRBD1; clone_size: -; j_call: TRBJ2-7; cdr3_aa: CASSYFGTGGSEQYF; cdr3_nt: TGTGCCAGCAGTTACTTCGGGACAGGGGGCTCCGAGCAGTACTTC
v_call: TRBV7-2; d_call: TRBD2; clone_size: -; j_call: TRBJ2-7; cdr3_aa: CASTPPGGGNEQYF; cdr3_nt: TGTGCCAGCACCCCACCGGGGGGAGGAAACGAGCAGTACTTC
v_call: TRBV7-8; d_call: TRBD2; clone_size: -; j_call: TRBJ2-1; cdr3_aa: CASSSTSGRSEQFF; cdr3_nt: TGTGCCAGCAGCTCCACTAGCGGGAGGAGTGAGCAGTTCTTC
v_call: TRBV29-1; d_call: TRBD1; clone_size: -; j_call: TRBJ2-6; cdr3_aa: CSAGTASSGANVLTF; cdr3_nt: TGCAGCGCAGGGACAGCTAGCTCTGGGGCCAACGTCCTGACTTTC
v_call: TRBV21-1; d_call: -; clone_size: few; j_call: TRBJ2-4; cdr3_aa: CASSKVTGQGVNIQYF; cdr3_nt: TGTGCCAGCAGCAAAGTAACGGGACAGGGAGTAAACATTCAGTACTTC
v_call: TRBV7-2; d_call: TRBD1; clone_size: few; j_call: TRBJ1-2; cdr3_aa: CASSYSRLTGVGYTF; cdr3_nt: TGTGCCAGCAGCTACTCCCGGCTAACAGGGGTCGGCTACACCTTC
v_call: TRBV5-1; d_call: -; clone_size: few; j_call: TRBJ2-7; cdr3_aa: CASSLTGSSYEQYF; cdr3_nt: TGCGCCAGCAGCTTGACAGGGTCCTCCTACGAGCAGTACTTC
v_call: TRBV19; d_call: TRBD2; clone_size: -; j_call: TRBJ2-1; cdr3_aa: CASSKLVAGAAYNEQFF; cdr3_nt: TGTGCCAGTAGTAAGCTCGTAGCGGGTGCTGCCTACAATGAGCAGTTCTTC
v_call: TRBV30; d_call: -; clone_size: -; j_call: TRBJ1-2; cdr3_aa: CASARSGGYTF; cdr3_nt: TGTGCTTCGGCAAGGTCAGGTGGCTACACCTTC
v_call: TRBV4-1; d_call: -; clone_size: few; j_call: TRBJ1-3; cdr3_aa: CASSQDSVISGNTIYF; cdr3_nt: TGCGCCAGCAGCCAAGATTCCGTAATCTCTGGAAACACCATATATTTT
v_call: TRBV30; d_call: -; clone_size: -; j_call: TRBJ2-5; cdr3_aa: CAWSRVSETQYF; cdr3_nt: TGTGCCTGGAGTCGGGTTTCCGAGACCCAGTACTTC
v_call: TRBV9; d_call: -; clone_size: -; j_call: TRBJ2-1; cdr3_aa: CASTLGGPYNEQFF; cdr3_nt: TGTGCCAGCACCCTGGGGGGGCCCTACAATGAGCAGTTCTTC
v_call: TRBV21-1; d_call: -; clone_size: few; j_call: TRBJ2-5; cdr3_aa: CASSKTGGLETQYF; cdr3_nt: TGTGCCAGCAGCAAGACAGGGGGCTTAGAGACCCAGTACTTC
v_call: TRBV5-6; d_call: -; clone_size: -; j_call: TRBJ1-2; cdr3_aa: CASSSQGRRRGYTF; cdr3_nt: TGTGCCAGCAGCTCCCAGGGGAGAAGACGGGGCTACACCTTC
v_call: TRBV7-9; d_call: -; clone_size: -; j_call: TRBJ2-1; cdr3_aa: CASSPLTNLMGEKFF; cdr3_nt: TGTGCCAGCAGCCCCCTAACTAACCTAATGGGTGAAAAGTTCTTC
v_call: TRBV7-9; d_call: -; clone_size: -; j_call: TRBJ1-2; cdr3_aa: CASSLGANGYTF; cdr3_nt: TGTGCCAGCAGCTTAGGGGCAAATGGCTACACCTTC
v_call: TRBV5-1; d_call: -; clone_size: few; j_call: TRBJ1-1; cdr3_aa: CASSFSRDTEAFF; cdr3_nt: TGCGCCAGCAGCTTTTCCAGGGATACTGAAGCTTTCTTT
v_call: TRBV30; d_call: TRBD2; clone_size: -; j_call: TRBJ2-1; cdr3_aa: CAWTSGAYNEQFF; cdr3_nt: TGTGCCTGGACTAGCGGGGCCTACAATGAGCAGTTCTTC
v_call: TRBV5-4; d_call: -; clone_size: -; j_call: TRBJ1-2; cdr3_aa: CASSLEGRHLANYGYTF; cdr3_nt: TGTGCCAGCAGCTTGGAGGGGCGACACCTAGCTAACTATGGCTACACCTTC